These 26 T cell receptor beta chains originate from one sample sequenced in a study of shared clonotypes between healthy human individuals. Naive CD8 populations comprised CD45RO-negative cells positively selected for CCR7, excluding terminally differentiated effector memory CD45RA+ cells. TCRdb keeps only in-frame clones here, not all; method: immunoSEQ multiplex PCR. The table records approximately 2,000,000 clones, just under 95% of them present only once. Sequenced sample: naive CD8+ T cells from PBMCs. These receptors originate from a man aged 18 to 30 in good health. Some clones in this sample may be carry-over from other donors' samples.

This clone was detected once. V gene TRBV5-4 combines with J gene TRBJ1-3; perhaps TRBD1 as D (6 bases). The CDR3 loop spans 15 amino acids. Per the germline V gene, CDR1 is SGHNT and CDR2 is YYREEE (reference sequence). Trimming cost V 2 bases and J 5 bases, with 14 bases left between them. The CDR3 DNA reads as TGTGCCAGCAGCTTTTTCGGGGGCTCGAGAAACACCATATATTTT. Amino acid sequence: CASSFFGGSRNTIYF.

The table lists this clone with a few counts. The rearrangement joins TRBV30 to TRBJ1-1; D perhaps matches TRBD1 (5 bases). From germline, CDR1 is GTSNPN and CDR2 SVGIG (reference sequence). The CDR3 is 15 residues long. Trimming pared 2 bases from V and 5 bases from J, leaving 18 bases between. The CDR3 bases are TGTGCCTGGAGTCAGAGCGCCAGGGTTTCTACTGAAGCTTTCTTT. This codes for CAWSQSARVSTEAFF.

This rearrangement joins TRBV18 to TRBJ2-1; D may be TRBD1 (7 bases). Looked up from germline, CDR1 is KGHSH and CDR2 is LQKENI. The V and J ends lost 2 bases and 8 bases respectively, with 25 bases between them. The CDR3 runs to 18 residues. The CDR3 is CASSPGGGATPGLYEQFF. CDR3 sequence (DNA): TGTGCCAGCTCACCAGGAGGGGGCGCGACCCCTGGGCTATATGAGCAGTTCTTC.

The genes are TRBV7-9 and TRBJ2-1; 7 positions agree with TRBD2. The CDR3 spans 15 residues. The germline CDR1 and CDR2 sequences are SEHNR and FQNEAQ (reference sequence). Losses at the gene ends were 6 bases for V and 3 bases for J; bases not matched to a gene: 8. The DNA for the CDR3 is TGTGCCAGCAGGAACCGGGACTACCTCTACAATGAGCAGTTCTTC. As protein: CASRNRDYLYNEQFF. The entire variable domain, with the rest obtained from reference TRBV7-9 and TRBJ2-1, is as follows: DTGVSQNPRHKITKRGQNVTFRCDPISEHNRLYWYRQTLGQGPEFLTYFQNEAQLEKSRLLSDRFSAERPKGSFSTLEIQRTEQGDSAMYLCASRNRDYLYNEQFFGPGTRLTVL.

The chain uses TRBV7-8 and TRBJ1-1; no definite D call. The CDR3 consists of 15 residues. Per the germline V gene, CDR1 is SGHVS and CDR2 is FQNEAQ. Trimming took 2 bases from V and 0 from J, leaving 10 bases between them. CDR3 DNA sequence: TGTGCCAGCAGCTTATCCCGCGGAATGAACACTGAAGCTTTCTTT. Amino acids: CASSLSRGMNTEAFF.

This clone appeared a single time. The V call is TRBV5-1, the J call TRBJ2-3; unclear D gene. Germline CDR1 reads SGHRS; CDR2 reads YFSETQ. V lost 5 bases, J lost 2 bases, and 18 bases lay in between. The CDR3 covers 16 residues. Here the CDR3 reads CASRDGWADLTDTQYF. The CDR3 DNA reads as TGCGCCAGCAGGGATGGTTGGGCAGACCTCACAGATACGCAGTATTTT.

This chain joins TRBV12-2 and TRBJ2-7; the D call of TRBD2 is as the table states it, not checked on the DNA. TRBV12-2 is listed as a pseudogene. The CDR3 totals 19 residues. In DNA, the CDR3 is TGTGCAAGTCGCTTAGCAAAAAGGATAAGAGGGAGGGCCGCGTACGAGCAGTACTTC. It is translated as CASRLAKRIRGRAAYEQYF.

The V gene is TRBV13, the J gene TRBJ2-2, with D unclear. Trimming stripped 5 bases from V and 5 bases from J, with 3 bases between. The CDR3 is made up of 11 amino acids. Germline CDR1 reads PRHDT; CDR2 reads FYEKMQ (reference sequence). The CDR3 DNA follows: TGTGCCAGCAGCGCTACCGGGGAGCTGTTTTTT. Translation gives CASSATGELFF.

This clone appeared a single time. The V call is TRBV4-3, the J call TRBJ2-5, with no clear D. Per germline, CDR1 LGHNA and CDR2 YSLEER. With 4 bases removed from V and 5 bases from J, the gap between germline ends came to 11 bases. CDR3 length equals 13 residues. The CDR3: CASSRTGSETQYF. DNA for the CDR3: TGCGCCAGCAGCCGTACTGGGTCGGAGACCCAGTACTTC.

J is TRBJ2-5 and V is TRBV27; D is possibly TRBD2 (8 bases). Trimming cost V 5 bases and J 5 bases, with 21 bases left between them. In germline, CDR1 is MNHEY, CDR2 SMNVEV (reference sequence). The CDR3 is 16 residues long. The DNA of the CDR3 is TGTGCCAGCAGTCGGGGGGGGGACAGCGGCTTTGAGACCCAGTACTTC. This sequence encodes CASSRGGDSGFETQYF.

The genes are TRBV5-5 and TRBJ2-7, with TRBD2 matching 11 bases. The germline V gene has CDR1 SGHKS and CDR2 YYEKEE (reference sequence). The CDR3 is 17 residues long. The V and J ends lost 5 bases and 0 bases, in that order; junction bases with no gene match: 10. This CDR3 is CASSSTGLAVFSYEQYF. The CDR3 nucleotides read TGTGCCAGCAGTTCGACGGGACTAGCGGTGTTCTCCTACGAGCAGTACTTC.

This chain uses TRBV7-6 with TRBJ2-2; TRBD1 aligns across 7 bases. V shed 1 base, J shed 7 bases, and the junction held 12 bases outside the gene matches. CDR1 is SGHVS and CDR2 is FNYEAQ in the germline V gene. There are 17 residues in the CDR3. The chain's CDR3 is CASSLVLPGQLNGELFF. For the CDR3, the DNA is TGTGCCAGCAGCTTAGTCCTGCCGGGACAGCTAAACGGGGAGCTGTTTTTT.

CDR3: CARSTGTGVQPQHF. In DNA form, the CDR3 reads TGTGCCAGGTCAACCGGGACAGGGGTTCAGCCCCAGCATTTT. The chain couples TRBV2 to TRBJ1-5, with 10 bases matching TRBD1. The CDR3 is 14 residues long. V shed 9 bases and J 6 bases; nucleotides not matched to a gene: 8. The V gene's germline CDR1 is SNHLY and CDR2 FYNNEI. Looking up the rest from reference TRBV2 and TRBJ1-5 gives the full variable domain: EPEVTQTPSHQVTQMGQEVILRCVPISNHLYFYWYRQILGQKVEFLVSFYNNEISEKSEIFDDQFSVERPDGSNFTLKIRSTKLEDSAMYFCARSTGTGVQPQHFGDGTRLSIL.

This rearrangement joins TRBV28 to TRBJ2-5; 7 nucleotides align to TRBD1. The ends lost 3 bases at V and 7 bases at J; junction bases unmatched: 14. CDR1 and CDR2 from the germline V gene are MDHEN and SYDVKM. This CDR3 has 16 amino acids. In DNA, the CDR3 is TGTGCCAGCAGTTTGTCGGGACAGTACCGCCTCCGGACCCAGTACTTC. Translated: CASSLSGQYRLRTQYF.

The chain recombines TRBV6-5 with TRBJ2-5, with D perhaps matching TRBD1 (5 bases). Per the germline V gene, CDR1 is MNHEY and CDR2 is SVGAGI. The CDR3 has 14 residues. Trimming took off 5 bases at V and 1 base at J, with 11 bases between the two ends. CDR3 sequence: CASSRQYLQETQYF. For the CDR3, the DNA is TGTGCCAGCAGTCGACAGTATCTCCAAGAGACCCAGTACTTC.

The rearrangement uses TRBV6-5 and TRBJ1-1, with D perhaps matching TRBD1 (6 bases). Between the trimmed V and J ends, which lost 5 bases and 4 bases, there was a span of 17 bases. This CDR3 region has 15 residues. Germline values: CDR1 MNHEY, CDR2 SVGAGI. The CDR3 loop is CASSPLGGAGTEAFF. The CDR3 bases are TGTGCCAGCAGTCCCTTGGGGGGGGCGGGCACTGAAGCTTTCTTT.

The chain is built from TRBV23-1 and TRBJ2-7; the match to TRBD1 covers 7 bases. TRBV23-1 is known as an ORF, though its function is uncertain. Unmatched junction bases numbered 8, after V lost 6 bases and J lost 3 bases. This CDR3 has 14 residues. CDR3 sequence: CASRVYRGCYEQYF. CDR3 DNA: TGCGCCAGCAGGGTCTACAGGGGTTGCTACGAGCAGTACTTC.

The rearrangement uses TRBV30 and TRBJ2-1; TRBD2 matches at 7 bases. The germline V gene encodes CDR1 GTSNPN and CDR2 SVGIG (reference sequence). V was pared by 0 bases and J by 8 bases, with 7 bases of the junction left unmatched. The CDR3 runs 14 residues. The CDR3 sequence: CAWSVGLGGHEQFF. Here the CDR3 DNA reads TGTGCCTGGAGTGTAGGACTAGGTGGCCATGAGCAGTTCTTC.

V usage is TRBV29-1 and J usage is TRBJ2-1; D perhaps matches TRBD1 (6 bases). The germline V and J ends were trimmed by 6 bases and 0 bases, with 15 bases remaining between them. In germline, CDR1 is SQVTM, CDR2 ANQGSEA. This CDR3 contains 15 residues. The CDR3, as DNA: TGCAGCGTGCAGCAGGGGAGTGACTCCTACAATGAGCAGTTCTTC. Its protein product is CSVQQGSDSYNEQFF.

The V gene is TRBV11-2, the J gene TRBJ2-3; D unresolved. V lost 2 bases to trimming and J lost 3 bases, with 12 bases between them. The CDR3 covers 15 residues. Germline CDR1 and CDR2: SGHAT and FQNNGV. In nucleotides, the CDR3 is TGTGCCAGCAGCTTATCACTCGCTCTTACAGATACGCAGTATTTT. This encodes CASSLSLALTDTQYF. Looking up the rest from reference TRBV11-2 and TRBJ2-3 gives the full variable domain: EAGVAQSPRYKIIEKRQSVAFWCNPISGHATLYWYQQILGQGPKLLIQFQNNGVVDDSQLPKDRFSAERLKGVDSTLKIQPAKLEDSAVYLCASSLSLALTDTQYFGPGTRLTVL.

The rearrangement joins TRBV6-6 to TRBJ1-1, with D unresolved. The V gene's germline CDR1 is MNHNY and CDR2 SVGAGI (reference sequence). Trimming stripped 6 bases from V and 1 base from J, with 9 bases between. The CDR3 consists of 13 residues. The chain's CDR3 is CASRQQPNTEAFF. In DNA, the CDR3 is TGTGCCAGCAGGCAACAACCGAACACTGAAGCTTTCTTT.

Of note for this clone: At one end the junction does not follow the germline gene, possibly because of a read error. The chain couples TRBV4-1 to TRBJ1-6; D gene uncertain. CDR3 size: 15 residues. CDR1 is MGHRA, CDR2 YSYEKL, per germline. The CDR3 loop is CASSQDRSSNSHLHF. The DNA for the CDR3 is TGCGCCAGCAGCCAAGACCGCTCGAGTAATTCACACCTCCACTTT.

V gene TRBV29-1 combines with J gene TRBJ2-1, with 7 bases matching TRBD1. This CDR3 region has 14 residues. Unmatched junction bases numbered 10, after V lost 3 bases and J lost 8 bases. Germline V gene lookup returns CDR1 SQVTM and CDR2 ANQGSEA. The chain's CDR3 is CSVDYRGGMDEQFF. The DNA of the CDR3 is TGCAGCGTTGACTACAGGGGCGGAATGGATGAGCAGTTCTTC.

This clone appeared a few times. Other DNA sequences in this specimen translate into the identical CDR3. The chain employs TRBV30 and TRBJ1-5; D ambiguous. The V end lost 1 base, the J end lost 2 bases, and 9 bases lay between the germline ends. CDR3 length: 14 amino acids. Germline CDR1 reads GTSNPN; CDR2 reads SVGIG (reference sequence). The DNA of the CDR3 is TGTGCCTGGAGTGGGGGTATCGGCAATCAGCCCCAGCATTTT. Amino acid sequence: CAWSGGIGNQPQHF.

This clone has just one count. CDR3: CASSPGVAGLILSGANVLTF. Written as DNA, the CDR3 is TGTGCCAGCAGTCCCGGGGTAGCGGGACTTATCCTCTCTGGGGCCAACGTCCTGACTTTC. V usage is TRBV2 and J usage is TRBJ2-6; 8 bases line up with TRBD2. The V segment lost 5 bases and the J segment 0 bases; nucleotides outside the gene matches: 15. Germline V gene lookup returns CDR1 SNHLY and CDR2 FYNNEI. The length of the CDR3 is 20 residues.

The CDR3: CASRVAGTGELFF. CDR3 nucleotide sequence: TGTGCCAGCAGAGTAGCGGGAACCGGGGAGCTGTTTTTT. The rearrangement uses TRBV7-9 and TRBJ2-2, with 8 bases fitting TRBD2. V dropped 6 bases and J dropped 5; count of bases not matched to a gene: 2. CDR3 length equals 13 residues. Germline V gene lookup returns CDR1 SEHNR and CDR2 FQNEAQ (reference sequence).